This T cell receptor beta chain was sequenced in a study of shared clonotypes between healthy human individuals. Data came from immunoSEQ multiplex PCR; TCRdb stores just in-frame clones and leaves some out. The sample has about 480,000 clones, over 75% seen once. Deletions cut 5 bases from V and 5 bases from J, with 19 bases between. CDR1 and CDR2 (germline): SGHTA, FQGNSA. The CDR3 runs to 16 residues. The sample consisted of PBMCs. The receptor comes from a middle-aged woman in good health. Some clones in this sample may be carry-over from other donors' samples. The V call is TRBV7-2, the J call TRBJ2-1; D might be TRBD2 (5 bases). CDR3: CASSPGPFEGNNEQFF. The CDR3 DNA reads TGTGCCAGCAGCCCCGGGCCGTTTGAGGGCAACAATGAGCAGTTCTTC.